The next 31 T cell receptor beta chains were all read from a single sample in a study of cytomegalovirus exposure and HLA in healthy donors. PCR employed 60 Vbeta and 13 Jbeta primers. Only in-frame clones appear in the TCRdb table, and some are missing; sequencing was by immunoSEQ multiplex PCR. The table records 100,000 to 120,000 clones, 83% of them present only once. The material sequenced was PBMCs. These receptors all stem from a man in his late teens or twenties in good health and CMV-seronegative.

The J gene is TRBJ2-5, the V gene TRBV6-1; D possibly corresponds to TRBD1 (5 bases). CDR1 and CDR2 from the germline V gene are MNHNS and SASEGT. CDR3 length: 11 amino acids. The V gene lost 2 bases and the J gene lost 7 bases, with 5 bases spanning the gap. For the CDR3, the DNA is TGTGCCAGCAGTGAAAGGGGGACCCAGTACTTC. Its translation: CASSERGTQYF.

The chain uses TRBV11-3 and TRBJ2-7, with TRBD1 identical over 9 bases. CDR1 SGHNT and CDR2 YENEEA come from the germline V gene. V shed 8 bases and J 3 bases; nucleotides not matched to a gene: 5. CDR3 size: 13 residues. Here the CDR3 reads CASGPGQGYEQYF. CDR3 in DNA: TGTGCCAGCGGGCCGGGACAGGGCTACGAGCAGTACTTC.

The chain links TRBV11-2 to TRBJ1-3, with a weak D call TRBD1 (6 bases). V dropped 7 bases and J dropped 3 bases, with 13 bases sitting between them. The CDR3 extends over 14 amino acids. Germline V gene sequence: CDR1 SGHAT, CDR2 FQNNGV. CDR3 sequence: CASNPTGLGNTIYF. The CDR3 coding sequence is TGTGCCAGCAACCCGACAGGCCTTGGAAACACCATATATTTT.

This chain connects TRBV5-4 to TRBJ1-2; 12 bases map to TRBD1. The CDR3 is 15 residues long. Germline CDR1 is SGHNT and CDR2 is YYREEE (reference sequence). The J segment lost 4 bases and the V segment lost 3 bases, leaving 4 bases of the junction unmatched. The CDR3 DNA sequence: TGTGCCAGCAGCTACGGGACAGGGGGCCGCTATGGCTACACCTTC. Protein product: CASSYGTGGRYGYTF.

This CDR3 is CASSLARGRETQYF. The CDR3 nucleotides read TGTGCCAGCAGCTTAGCGCGGGGGAGGGAAACCCAGTACTTC. V gene TRBV7-6 combines with J gene TRBJ2-5; 7 bases fit TRBD2. The CDR3 runs 14 residues. V gave up 0 bases and J gave up 8 bases; unmatched junction bases: 6. CDR1 SGHVS and CDR2 FNYEAQ come from the germline V gene.

This chain links TRBV7-8 with TRBJ2-1; D possibly corresponds to TRBD1 (5 bases). V was pared by 0 bases and J by 3 bases, with 9 bases between. The germline gives CDR1 SGHVS, CDR2 FQNEAQ. The CDR3 is 15 amino acids. CDR3 region: CASSLAETDYNEQFF. CDR3 sequence (DNA): TGTGCCAGCAGCTTAGCGGAGACAGACTACAATGAGCAGTTCTTC.

V gene TRBV6-4 combines with J gene TRBJ2-2; 8 bases align to TRBD1. CDR1 and CDR2 (germline): MRHNA, SNTAGT. The junction had 9 bases not matched to a gene; V was cut back by 7 bases and J by 5 bases. This CDR3 region has 15 residues. The CDR3 reads CASTDATGGTGELFF. DNA for the CDR3: TGTGCCAGCACCGACGCTACAGGGGGAACCGGGGAGCTGTTTTTT.

The chain combines TRBV10-3 with TRBJ1-2; D unresolved. CDR1 is ENHRY, CDR2 SYGVKD, per germline. Between the trimmed V and J ends, which lost 3 bases and 8 bases, there was a span of 7 bases. The CDR3 is 11 amino acids. CDR3 residues: CAISDGEGYTF. The CDR3 nucleotides read TGTGCCATCAGTGACGGGGAAGGCTACACCTTC.

CDR3 bases: TGTGCCTGGAGTGTTCGGACTTCCTCCTACGAGCAGTACTTC. Protein: CAWSVRTSSYEQYF. V and J are TRBV30 and TRBJ2-7, with D perhaps matching TRBD2 (5 bases). The CDR3 consists of 14 residues. V lost 0 bases and J 0 bases, leaving 9 bases between the germline ends. CDR1 is GTSNPN and CDR2 is SVGIG in the germline V gene (reference sequence).

The CDR3 DNA follows: TGTGCCAGCAGCCGCGGGGGCCCACCCTATGGCTACACCTTC. This translates into CASSRGGPPYGYTF. This sequence joins TRBV5-4 and TRBJ1-2; the D gene is possibly TRBD1 (6 bases). This CDR3 comprises 14 residues. CDR1 and CDR2 from the germline V gene are SGHNT and YYREEE (reference sequence). Trimming pared 4 bases from V and 4 bases from J, leaving 14 bases between.

The chain joins TRBV11-2 to TRBJ2-3; the match to TRBD2 covers 10 bases. Germline assignment: CDR1 SGHAT and CDR2 FQNNGV. The CDR3 consists of 17 residues. V trimming: 5 bases; J trimming: 3 bases; junction bases outside the gene matches: 11. CDR3 region: CASSLRARTSGTDTQYF. Written as DNA, the CDR3 is TGTGCCAGCAGCCTACGGGCCCGGACTAGCGGAACAGATACGCAGTATTTT. The full variable domain, completed using reference TRBV11-2 and TRBJ2-3, is EAGVAQSPRYKIIEKRQSVAFWCNPISGHATLYWYQQILGQGPKLLIQFQNNGVVDDSQLPKDRFSAERLKGVDSTLKIQPAKLEDSAVYLCASSLRARTSGTDTQYFGPGTRLTVL.

V is TRBV28 and J is TRBJ1-2; the match to TRBD1 covers 8 bases. The CDR3 is 14 amino acids. V shed 4 bases, J shed 8 bases, and the junction held 9 bases outside the gene matches. Germline V gene data show CDR1 as MDHEN and CDR2 as SYDVKM. CDR3 in amino acids: CASSSGQAPGGYTF. The CDR3 nucleotides are TGTGCCAGCAGTTCGGGACAGGCGCCGGGAGGCTACACCTTC.

The V call is TRBV2, the J call TRBJ1-5; no definite D call. Germline CDR1 SNHLY, CDR2 FYNNEI. The germline V and J ends were trimmed by 3 bases and 1 base, with 4 bases remaining between them. The CDR3 has 13 amino acids. CDR3 amino acids: CASSDRSNQPQHF. CDR3 bases: TGTGCCAGCAGTGACAGAAGCAATCAGCCCCAGCATTTT.

The gene calls are TRBV19 and TRBJ2-7; TRBD1 aligns across 8 bases. This CDR3 has 14 residues. Germline V gives CDR1 LNHDA, CDR2 SQIVND (reference sequence). The V segment lost 5 bases and the J segment 3 bases; nucleotides outside the gene matches: 6. CDR3 sequence reads: CASSSSGGYYEQYF. The CDR3 region has the DNA TGTGCCAGTAGTTCCTCAGGGGGCTACTACGAGCAGTACTTC. The whole variable domain, remainder taken from reference TRBV19 and TRBJ2-7, is DGGITQSPKYLFRKEGQNVTLSCEQNLNHDAMYWYRQDPGQGLRLIYYSQIVNDFQKGDIAEGYSVSREKKESFPLTVTSAQKNPTAFYLCASSSSGGYYEQYFGPGTRLTVT.

The J gene is TRBJ2-7, the V gene TRBV29-1, with 7 bases fitting TRBD1. The V segment lost 1 base and the J segment 5 bases; nucleotides outside the gene matches: 8. Germline V CDR1 and CDR2: SQVTM, ANQGSEA. This CDR3 is built from 14 residues. The CDR3 nucleotides are TGCAGCGTTGAAGGCGTTGACAGGGATGACGAGCAGTACTTC. Its translation is CSVEGVDRDDEQYF.

A remark on this clone: Its ends do not fully match the called genes, so a read error is possible. This chain uses TRBV7-2 with TRBJ2-1; 7 nucleotides agree with TRBD2. There are 16 residues in the CDR3. The V gene's germline CDR1 is SGHTA and CDR2 FQGNSA. The CDR3, as DNA: TGCGCCAGCAGCCAAGATCGGGTAGCGGGTTACAATGAGCAGTTCTTC. As protein: CASSQDRVAGYNEQFF.

The rearrangement links TRBV7-9 to TRBJ1-2, with no clear D. V lost 6 bases and J 6 bases, leaving 17 bases between the germline ends. The CDR3 is 14 amino acids. The germline CDR1 and CDR2 sequences are SEHNR and FQNEAQ (reference sequence). The CDR3 loop reads CASRSRGPLHGYTF. CDR3 in DNA: TGTGCCAGCAGGTCCCGAGGGCCGCTGCATGGCTACACCTTC.

The V call is TRBV5-1, the J call TRBJ2-1; TRBD2 agrees at 12 bases. Germline loops: CDR1 SGHRS, CDR2 YFSETQ. V trimming: 4 bases; J trimming: 5 bases; junction bases outside the gene matches: 7. The length of the CDR3 is 16 residues. This chain's CDR3 is CASSQRLAGVHNEQFF. Here the CDR3 DNA reads TGCGCCAGCAGCCAGAGACTAGCGGGAGTTCACAATGAGCAGTTCTTC.

V usage is TRBV4-3 and J usage is TRBJ2-7; perhaps TRBD1 as D (7 bases). V lost 7 bases and J lost 1, with 14 bases in between. Germline CDR1 is LGHNA and CDR2 is YSLEER. This CDR3 has 14 residues. DNA of the CDR3: TGCGCCAGCACCTCAGGGGGGCGGTCCTACGAGCAGTACTTC. It yields the protein CASTSGGRSYEQYF.

This clone was counted a few times. This chain links TRBV29-1 with TRBJ1-1; D remains ambiguous. The CDR3 runs 12 residues. The germline V gene encodes CDR1 SQVTM and CDR2 ANQGSEA. The ends were cut back, 4 bases at V and 6 bases at J, with 12 bases in the middle. CDR3 in DNA: TGCAGCGTTGTAGGGAGTGTCTCTGAAGCTTTCTTT. This encodes CSVVGSVSEAFF. Supplemented by reference TRBV29-1 and TRBJ1-1, the full variable domain reads SAVISQKPSRDICQRGTSLTIQCQVDSQVTMMFWYRQQPGQSLTLIATANQGSEATYESGFVIDKFPISRPNLTFSTLTVSNMSPEDSSIYLCSVVGSVSEAFFGQGTRLTVV.

The V call is TRBV6-5, the J call TRBJ2-5, with TRBD2 matching 7 bases. This CDR3 is 14 amino acids long. Trimming at V came to 0 bases and at J to 10 bases, leaving 8 bases not matched to a gene. CDR1 MNHEY and CDR2 SVGAGI come from the germline V gene. The CDR3: CASSYSYGGSSQYF. The CDR3, as DNA: TGTGCCAGCAGTTACTCGTATGGCGGGAGCAGCCAGTACTTC.

The V and J genes are TRBV19 and TRBJ1-3; no reliable D call. The CDR3 loop spans 15 amino acids. Germline V gene sequence: CDR1 LNHDA, CDR2 SQIVND (reference sequence). V was trimmed by 3 bases and J by 0 bases, leaving 9 bases between them. CDR3 in amino acids: CASSIYEISGNTIYF. Here the CDR3 DNA reads TGTGCCAGTAGTATCTACGAAATCTCTGGAAACACCATATATTTT.

This CDR3 reads CASSQRGGNNYGYTF. The CDR3 DNA sequence: TGTGCCAGCAGCCAGAGGGGGGGAAATAACTATGGCTACACCTTC. The chain combines TRBV7-2 with TRBJ1-2; tentative D call: TRBD1 (6 bases). Trimming took off 5 bases at V and 1 base at J, with 14 bases between the two ends. The CDR3 totals 15 residues. Germline CDR1 SGHTA, CDR2 FQGNSA.

The sample holds a few counts of this clone. This chain joins TRBV6-5 and TRBJ2-7, with a possible D match to TRBD2 (5 bases). Germline loops: CDR1 MNHEY, CDR2 SVGAGI. The CDR3 has 13 amino acids. Deletions cut 7 bases from V and 3 bases from J, with 13 bases between. The CDR3: CASTSWEHYEQYF. In nucleotides, the CDR3 is TGTGCCAGCACGTCGTGGGAGCACTACGAGCAGTACTTC.

This clone has a single count. The gene calls are TRBV28 and TRBJ2-7; 7 nucleotides line up with TRBD1. Germline CDR1 and CDR2: MDHEN and SYDVKM. V shed 7 bases and J 3 bases; nucleotides not matched to a gene: 15. The CDR3 is 16 amino acids. CDR3 DNA sequence: TGTGCCAGCACCCCGGGGACAGATCTCCTCGTCTACGAGCAGTACTTC. The encoded protein is CASTPGTDLLVYEQYF.

The chain employs TRBV30 and TRBJ2-7; D is ambiguous. The V end lost 5 bases, the J end lost 3 bases, and 8 bases lay between the germline ends. Looked up from germline, CDR1 is GTSNPN and CDR2 is SVGIG (reference sequence). The CDR3 covers 11 residues. The CDR3: CAWGPSYEQYF. CDR3 bases: TGTGCCTGGGGCCCAAGCTACGAGCAGTACTTC.

This chain links TRBV29-1 with TRBJ1-2, with 8 positions matching TRBD1. Germline lookup yields CDR1 SQVTM and CDR2 ANQGSEA. There are 16 residues in the CDR3. J gave up 7 bases and V 4 bases, and 17 bases lay outside the gene matches. The CDR3 loop reads CSVVRRGGQGARGYTF. The CDR3 DNA follows: TGCAGCGTTGTAAGGAGGGGTGGGCAGGGGGCGCGTGGCTACACCTTC.

The chain uses TRBV11-3 and TRBJ1-1; 9 nucleotides align to TRBD1. CDR3 length equals 18 residues. V shed 1 base and J 1 base; nucleotides not matched to a gene: 10. From germline, CDR1 is SGHNT and CDR2 YENEEA. This CDR3 reads CASSLGVGTGFPNTEAFF. The CDR3, as DNA: TGTGCCAGCAGCTTAGGTGTCGGGACAGGGTTCCCGAACACTGAAGCTTTCTTT.

This chain joins TRBV6-6 and TRBJ1-4, with TRBD1 matching 9 bases. The CDR3 loop spans 15 amino acids. The germline V gene has CDR1 MNHNY and CDR2 SVGAGI (reference sequence). Losses at the gene ends were 2 bases for V and 10 bases for J; bases not matched to a gene: 8. The CDR3 coding sequence is TGTGCCAGCAGTTACGCAACAGGGGGCAAGGGAAAACTGTTTTTT. The encoded protein is CASSYATGGKGKLFF.

This clone was seen a single time. A read error may account for a junction end that differs from germline. This chain connects TRBV5-4 to TRBJ1-2; 8 nucleotides line up with TRBD1. Germline CDR1 is SGHNT and CDR2 is YYREEE (reference sequence). This CDR3 spans 15 amino acids. The chain's CDR3 is CASSQDRGANYGYTF. The CDR3 DNA reads as TGCGCCAGCAGCCAAGACAGGGGAGCTAACTATGGCTACACCTTC.

This chain connects TRBV6-5 to TRBJ1-6; 7 bases line up with TRBD1. V shed 6 bases, J shed 0 bases, and the junction held 2 bases outside the gene matches. The CDR3 sequence is 15 residues long. Germline V gene data show CDR1 as MNHEY and CDR2 as SVGAGI. The CDR3 is CASRTGSSYNSPLHF. In DNA form, the CDR3 reads TGTGCCAGCAGGACAGGGAGCTCCTATAATTCACCCCTCCACTTT.